Described below is a single TCR beta chain sequence and its context. This specimen comes from a study of identifying expanded T cells in peripheral blood. The CDR3 loop spans 16 amino acids. CDR1 and CDR2 from the germline V gene are LGHNA and YSLEER. Trimming took 0 bases from V and 4 from J, leaving 12 bases between them. Measured with immunoSEQ multiplex PCR; TCRdb has only the in-frame clones, and not every one. In the table there are 120,000 or so clones, roughly 84% of which are singletons. What was sequenced was blood. The chain couples TRBV4-3 to TRBJ2-2; no clear D gene. This sequence originates from a person aged 18 to 70 in good health. In DNA form, the CDR3 reads TGCGCCAGCAGCCAAGATCTGGGGTTTGCCACCGGGGAGCTGTTTTTT. As protein: CASSQDLGFATGELFF.